The clone carrying this TCR beta chain was seen a single time. Its specificity is not known. Profiling relied on immunoSEQ multiplex PCR, and the TCRdb table lists in-frame clones only, not all of them. The table includes approximately 530,000 clones, approximately 95% detected once. The data stem from a study of shared clonotypes between healthy human individuals. None of the donors, who were healthy HIV-negative adults, had recently had acute infections or vaccinations. Division of CD4+ cells produced a CD45RA+ naive subset and a CD45RA-negative memory subset. Study findings and constraints: The study sampled only blood, and tissue repertoires likely differ.

The sequencing sample was made of naive CD4+ T cells sorted from blood. Specified subset: CD45RA+ positively selected. This clonotype was sampled from a woman aged 25 to 39 in good health.

CDR3 DNA: TGTGCCAGCAGCCCACAGGGCCAGACCATGAACACTGAAGCTTTCTTT. Protein sequence: CASSPQGQTMNTEAFF. J is TRBJ1-1 and V is TRBV7-9, with TRBD1 as a possible D gene (6 bases). The CDR3 sequence is 16 residues long. V was pared by 5 bases and J by 0 bases, with 16 bases between. The germline CDR1 and CDR2 sequences are SEHNR and FQNEAQ (reference sequence).